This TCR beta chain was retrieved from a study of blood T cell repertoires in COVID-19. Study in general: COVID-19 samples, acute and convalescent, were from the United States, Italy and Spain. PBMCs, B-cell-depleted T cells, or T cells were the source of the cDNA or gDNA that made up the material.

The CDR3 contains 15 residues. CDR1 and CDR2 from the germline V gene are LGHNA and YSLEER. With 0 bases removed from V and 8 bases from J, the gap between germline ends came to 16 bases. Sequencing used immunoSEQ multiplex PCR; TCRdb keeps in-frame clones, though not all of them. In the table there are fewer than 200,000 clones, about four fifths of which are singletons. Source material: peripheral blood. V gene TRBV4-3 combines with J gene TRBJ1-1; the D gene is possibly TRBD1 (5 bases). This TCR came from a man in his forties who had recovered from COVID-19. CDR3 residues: CASSQDLASGGEAFF. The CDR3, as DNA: TGCGCCAGCAGCCAAGATCTGGCCTCGGGGGGAGAAGCTTTCTTT.